This section outlines one T cell receptor beta chain sequence together with its context. The antigen is unknown. These data come from a study of human T cells and chemical hapten exposure. Overall study findings and caveats: High-frequency TCRs, those above 1 in 1000, stayed the same after DPC sensitization. The presence of alopecia in the donors means their immune response may differ from healthy people's.

TCRdb recomputed calls from the RACE reads with MiXCR, one row per CDR3 protein. The sample carries 210,000 or so distinct CDR3 sequences, about 25% recorded once. Germline CDR1 and CDR2: SQVTM and ANQGSEA. V gave up 4 bases and J gave up 3 bases, with 9 bases separating them. This CDR3 is 13 amino acids long. Time point given: patch test 3, about 24 weeks after DPC sensitization. Stated treatment: therapeutic diphenylcyclopropenone sensitization with weekly scalp DPC. Alopecia patients deemed DPC-suitable, aged 18 to 70, excluding pregnancy. The gene calls are TRBV29-1 and TRBJ2-2; possible D gene TRBD1, 5 bases. Sequenced material: whole blood, taken in connection with sensitization to the hapten diphenylcyclopropenone (DPC). This receptor was identified in a woman in her forties with alopecia areata. Some clones in this sample may be carry-over from other donors' samples. The CDR3: CSVGDSDTGELFF. The CDR3 bases are TGCAGCGTTGGAGACAGTGACACCGGGGAGCTGTTTTTT.